What follows are 10 T cell receptor beta chains derived from one specimen sequenced in a study of T-cell reconstitution after alpha-beta-depleted transplantation in children. During its preparation, the TCRbeta library received unique molecular identifiers. One entry per CDR3 protein results from TCRdb running MiXCR on the PCR reads. The table lists 500,000 to 750,000 distinct CDR3 sequences, around 27% of them singletons, with 30% to 45% in the top ten. Sample: PBMCs, taken before TCRalphabeta/CD19-depleted stem cell transplant. The receptors stem from a boy under two years old with Wiskott-Aldrich syndrome, due to receive a stem cell transplant.

This clonotype came up a few times. The rearrangement links TRBV5-1 to TRBJ2-2; D is possibly TRBD2 (5 bases). CDR1 is SGHRS, CDR2 YFSETQ, per germline. CDR3 length equals 13 residues. The V end lost 0 bases, the J end lost 6 bases, and 6 bases lay between the germline ends. The CDR3 coding sequence is TGCGCCAGCAGCTTGGCAGCGGCCGGGGAGCTGTTTTTT. This translates into CASSLAAAGELFF. The entire variable domain, with the rest obtained from reference TRBV5-1 and TRBJ2-2, is as follows: KAGVTQTPRYLIKTRGQQVTLSCSPISGHRSVSWYQQTPGQGLQFLFEYFSETQRNKGNFPGRFSGRQFSNSRSEMNVSTLELGDSALYLCASSLAAAGELFFGEGSRLTVL.

The V gene is TRBV5-1, the J gene TRBJ2-5; maybe TRBD2 (5 bases). This CDR3 has 14 amino acids. V lost 1 base and J 3 bases, leaving 10 bases between the germline ends. Germline V lookup: CDR1 SGHRS, CDR2 YFSETQ. The CDR3 DNA reads as TGCGCCAGCAGCTTGTTGGGGAGAGAAGAGACCCAGTACTTC. It yields the protein CASSLLGREETQYF.

This clonotype was seen a handful of times. V gene TRBV9 combines with J gene TRBJ2-1, with a possible D match to TRBD2 (7 bases). Trimming left V 0 bases short and J 8 bases short, with 21 bases between. Germline loops: CDR1 SGDLS, CDR2 YYNGEE. The CDR3 is 17 residues long. The CDR3 region has the DNA TGTGCCAGCAGCGTAGCTACGGGGGCGGGGGATGGCTATGAGCAGTTCTTC. Its translation: CASSVATGAGDGYEQFF.

V usage is TRBV3-1 and J usage is TRBJ1-2; D ambiguous. Germline lookup yields CDR1 LGHDT and CDR2 YNNKEL (reference sequence). The CDR3 is 13 residues long. Deletions cut 3 bases from V and 6 bases from J, with 11 bases between. CDR3 sequence (DNA): TGTGCCAGCAGCCAGGGAGTTAAGGATGGCTACACCTTC. It is translated as CASSQGVKDGYTF.

In its sample, this clonotype was seen a few times. The chain couples TRBV24-1 to TRBJ2-1; unclear D gene. V lost 9 bases and J 5 bases, leaving 10 bases between the germline ends. The CDR3 totals 12 residues. The germline V gene has CDR1 KGHDR and CDR2 SFDVKD. The CDR3: CATSTANNEQFF. The DNA for the CDR3 is TGTGCCACCTCAACCGCCAACAATGAGCAGTTCTTC.

The gene calls are TRBV20-1 and TRBJ1-5, with D perhaps TRBD1 (5 bases). This CDR3 is built from 13 residues. The ends were cut back, 5 bases at V and 5 bases at J, with 13 bases in the middle. Germline V gene sequence: CDR1 DFQATT, CDR2 SNEGSKA (reference sequence). CDR3 coding DNA: TGCAGTGCTGGTTGGGGCGCGGATCAGCCCCAGCATTTT. It is translated as CSAGWGADQPQHF.

The J gene is TRBJ2-7, the V gene TRBV20-1, with 9 bases identical to TRBD1. Germline V gene sequence: CDR1 DFQATT, CDR2 SNEGSKA (reference sequence). With 1 base clipped from V and 4 bases from J, the junction kept 5 bases outside the gene matches. The CDR3 contains 14 residues. Here the CDR3 reads CSARVTGGIYEQYF. CDR3 DNA: TGCAGTGCTAGAGTCACAGGGGGCATTTACGAGCAGTACTTC.

This clonotype was seen a handful of times. This sequence joins TRBV11-2 and TRBJ1-2; D call uncertain. Germline values: CDR1 SGHAT, CDR2 FQNNGV. The CDR3 extends over 15 amino acids. Trimming took off 0 bases at V and 8 bases at J, with 16 bases between the two ends. CDR3 bases: TGTGCCAGCAGCTTAGATATGCGGAACGTTAGGGGCTACACCTTC. As protein: CASSLDMRNVRGYTF.

This clonotype was counted a few times. V is TRBV10-3 and J is TRBJ1-1; D perhaps matches TRBD1 (5 bases). Deletions cut 6 bases from V and 6 bases from J, with 11 bases between. Per germline, CDR1 ENHRY and CDR2 SYGVKD. The CDR3 is made up of 12 amino acids. The CDR3 DNA follows: TGTGCCATCAGCCTACAGGCGGCTGAAGCTTTCTTT. It translates to CAISLQAAEAFF.

This clonotype turned up a few times. V and J are TRBV7-8 and TRBJ2-1; 9 nucleotides agree with TRBD2. The CDR3 extends over 16 amino acids. The trim removed 4 bases at V and 3 bases at J, leaving 7 bases unmatched. Germline CDR1 and CDR2: SGHVS and FQNEAQ. The CDR3: CASSSGSGSFYNEQFF. CDR3 DNA: TGTGCCAGCAGCTCGGGTAGCGGGAGCTTCTACAATGAGCAGTTCTTC.